This TCR beta chain was sequenced for a study of cytomegalovirus exposure and HLA in healthy donors. The donors gave bone marrow, and they were healthy. Trimming left V 1 base short and J 7 bases short, with 5 bases between. Per germline, CDR1 SGHAT and CDR2 FQNNGV. CDR3 length: 12 residues. Concerning this clone itself: Antigen unknown.

In the PCR, 60 Vbeta and 13 Jbeta primers were used. This table comes from immunoSEQ multiplex PCR, and its TCRdb copy is limited to in-frame clones, with some not included. The table includes roughly 71,000 clones, around 62% detected once. General study points: The study put 150 or so TCR beta chains on its list as cytomegalovirus-associated.

This TCR was sampled from a man aged 30 to 45 in good health and CMV-seronegative. The chain is built from TRBV11-2 and TRBJ2-4; no reliable D call. The sequencing input was PBMCs. This CDR3 is CASSLVGNIQYF. The CDR3 bases are TGTGCCAGCAGCTTAGTCGGGAACATTCAGTACTTC.